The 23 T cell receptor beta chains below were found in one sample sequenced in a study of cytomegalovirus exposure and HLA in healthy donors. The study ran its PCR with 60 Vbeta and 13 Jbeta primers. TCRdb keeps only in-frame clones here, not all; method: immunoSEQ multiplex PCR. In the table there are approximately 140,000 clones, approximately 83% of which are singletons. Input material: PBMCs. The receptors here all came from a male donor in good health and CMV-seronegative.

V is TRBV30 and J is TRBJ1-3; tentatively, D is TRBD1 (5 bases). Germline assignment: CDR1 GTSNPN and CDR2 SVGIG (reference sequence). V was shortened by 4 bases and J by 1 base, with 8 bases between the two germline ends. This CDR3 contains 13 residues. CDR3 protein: CAWTQVSGNTIYF. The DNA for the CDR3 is TGTGCCTGGACACAGGTTTCTGGAAACACCATATATTTT.

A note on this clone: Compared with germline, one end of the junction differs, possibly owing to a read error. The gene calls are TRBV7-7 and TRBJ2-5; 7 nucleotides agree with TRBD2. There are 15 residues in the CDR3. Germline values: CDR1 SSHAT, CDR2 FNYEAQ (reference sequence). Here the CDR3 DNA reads TGTGCTAGCAGCAACTCTACAGCGGGAACTGGGACCCAGTACTTC. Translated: CASSNSTAGTGTQYF.

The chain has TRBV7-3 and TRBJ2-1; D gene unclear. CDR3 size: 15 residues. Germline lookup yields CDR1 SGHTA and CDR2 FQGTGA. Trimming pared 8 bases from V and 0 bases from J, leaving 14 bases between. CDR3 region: CASFPSVSSYNEQFF. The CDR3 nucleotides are TGTGCCAGCTTCCCCTCAGTAAGCTCCTACAATGAGCAGTTCTTC. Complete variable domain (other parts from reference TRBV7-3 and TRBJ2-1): GAGVSQTPSNKVTEKGKYVELRCDPISGHTALYWYRQSLGQGPEFLIYFQGTGAADDSGLPNDRFFAVRPEGSVSTLKIQRTERGDSAVYLCASFPSVSSYNEQFFGPGTRLTVL.

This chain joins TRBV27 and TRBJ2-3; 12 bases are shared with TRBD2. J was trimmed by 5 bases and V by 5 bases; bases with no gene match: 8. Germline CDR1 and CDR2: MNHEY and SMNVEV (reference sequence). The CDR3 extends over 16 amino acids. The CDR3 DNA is TGTGCCAGCAGTCCCGGACTAGCGGGATTATTAGATACGCAGTATTTT. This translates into CASSPGLAGLLDTQYF.

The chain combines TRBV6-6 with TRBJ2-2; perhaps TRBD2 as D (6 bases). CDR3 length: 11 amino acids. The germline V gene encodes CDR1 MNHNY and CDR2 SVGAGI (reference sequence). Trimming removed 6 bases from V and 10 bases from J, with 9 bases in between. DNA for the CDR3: TGTGCCAGCAGGGGGACTTCGGAGCTGTTTTTT. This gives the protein CASRGTSELFF.

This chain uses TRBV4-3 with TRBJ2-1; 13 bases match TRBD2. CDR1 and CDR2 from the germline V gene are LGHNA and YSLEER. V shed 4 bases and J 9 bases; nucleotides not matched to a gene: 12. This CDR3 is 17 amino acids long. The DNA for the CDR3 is TGCGCCAGCAGCCCGCGAGCTCCGGGACTAGCGGGAAGTGAGCAGTTCTTC. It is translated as CASSPRAPGLAGSEQFF.

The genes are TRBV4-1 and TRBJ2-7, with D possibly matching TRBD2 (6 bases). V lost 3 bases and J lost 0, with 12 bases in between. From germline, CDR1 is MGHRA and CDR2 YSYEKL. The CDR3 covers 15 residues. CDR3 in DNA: TGCGCCAGCAGCCATATAGCGGATACCTCCTACGAGCAGTACTTC. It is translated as CASSHIADTSYEQYF.

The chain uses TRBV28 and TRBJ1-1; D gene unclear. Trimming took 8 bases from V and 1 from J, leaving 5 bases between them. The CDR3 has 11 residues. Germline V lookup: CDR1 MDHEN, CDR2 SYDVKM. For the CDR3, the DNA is TGTGCCAGCGGAGGGAACACTGAAGCTTTCTTT. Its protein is CASGGNTEAFF. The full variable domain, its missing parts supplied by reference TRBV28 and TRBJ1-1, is DVKVTQSSRYLVKRTGEKVFLECVQDMDHENMFWYRQDPGLGLRLIYFSYDVKMKEKGDIPEGYSVSREKKERFSLILESASTNQTSMYLCASGGNTEAFFGQGTRLTVV.

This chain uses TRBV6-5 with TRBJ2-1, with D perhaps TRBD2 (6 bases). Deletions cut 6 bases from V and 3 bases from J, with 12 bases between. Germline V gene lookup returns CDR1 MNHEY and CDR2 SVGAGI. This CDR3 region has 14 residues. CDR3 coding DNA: TGTGCCAGCAGCCCGGGACTTGGCTACAATGAGCAGTTCTTC. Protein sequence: CASSPGLGYNEQFF.

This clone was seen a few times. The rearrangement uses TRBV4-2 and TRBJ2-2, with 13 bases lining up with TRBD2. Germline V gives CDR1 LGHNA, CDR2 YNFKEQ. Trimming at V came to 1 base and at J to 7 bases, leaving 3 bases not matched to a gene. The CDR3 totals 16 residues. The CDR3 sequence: CASSQAGTSGDGELFF. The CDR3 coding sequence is TGTGCCAGCAGCCAAGCGGGGACTAGCGGGGACGGGGAGCTGTTTTTT.

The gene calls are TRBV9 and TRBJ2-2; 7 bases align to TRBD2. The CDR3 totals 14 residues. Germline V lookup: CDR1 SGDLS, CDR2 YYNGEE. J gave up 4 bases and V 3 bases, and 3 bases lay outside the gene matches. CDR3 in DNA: TGTGCCAGCAGCGGAGGGACTATCACCGGGGAGCTGTTTTTT. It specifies CASSGGTITGELFF.

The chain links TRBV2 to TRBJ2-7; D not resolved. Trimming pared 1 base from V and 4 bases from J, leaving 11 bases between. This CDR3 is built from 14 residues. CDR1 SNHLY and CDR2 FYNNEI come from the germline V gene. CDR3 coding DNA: TGTGCCAGCAGTGAAGTTGTGGTGCGATACGAGCAGTACTTC. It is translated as CASSEVVVRYEQYF. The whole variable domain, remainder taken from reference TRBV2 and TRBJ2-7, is EPEVTQTPSHQVTQMGQEVILRCVPISNHLYFYWYRQILGQKVEFLVSFYNNEISEKSEIFDDQFSVERPDGSNFTLKIRSTKLEDSAMYFCASSEVVVRYEQYFGPGTRLTVT.

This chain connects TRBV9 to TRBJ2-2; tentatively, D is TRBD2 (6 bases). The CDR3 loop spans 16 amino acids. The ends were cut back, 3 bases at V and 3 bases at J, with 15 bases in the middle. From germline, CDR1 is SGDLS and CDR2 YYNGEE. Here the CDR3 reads CASSDPGEEYTGELFF. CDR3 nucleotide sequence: TGTGCCAGCAGCGATCCTGGGGAGGAGTACACCGGGGAGCTGTTTTTT.

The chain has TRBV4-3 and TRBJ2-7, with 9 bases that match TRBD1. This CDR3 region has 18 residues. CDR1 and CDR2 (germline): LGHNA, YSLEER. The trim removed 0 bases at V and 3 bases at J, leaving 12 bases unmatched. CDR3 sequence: CASSQDSRGQGDFYEQYF. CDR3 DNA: TGCGCCAGCAGCCAAGATTCTAGGGGACAGGGTGACTTCTACGAGCAGTACTTC.

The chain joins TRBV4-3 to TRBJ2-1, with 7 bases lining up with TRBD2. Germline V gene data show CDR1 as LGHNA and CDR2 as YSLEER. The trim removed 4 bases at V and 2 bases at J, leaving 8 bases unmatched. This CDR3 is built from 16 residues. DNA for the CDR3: TGCGCCAGCAGCCGTGGGGCGGGAGAGCCCTACAATGAGCAGTTCTTC. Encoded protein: CASSRGAGEPYNEQFF.

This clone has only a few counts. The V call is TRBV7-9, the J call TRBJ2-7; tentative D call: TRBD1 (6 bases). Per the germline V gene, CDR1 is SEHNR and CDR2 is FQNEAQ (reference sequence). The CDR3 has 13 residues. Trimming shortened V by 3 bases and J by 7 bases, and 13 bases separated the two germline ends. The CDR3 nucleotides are TGTGCCAGCAGCTTTCGGACAGAGGGTGAGCAGTACTTC. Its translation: CASSFRTEGEQYF.

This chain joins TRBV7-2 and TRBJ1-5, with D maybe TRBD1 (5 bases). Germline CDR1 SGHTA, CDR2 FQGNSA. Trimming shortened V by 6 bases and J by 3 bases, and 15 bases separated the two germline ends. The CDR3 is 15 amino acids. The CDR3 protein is CASSLGRVFNQPQHF. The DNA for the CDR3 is TGTGCCAGCAGTCTTGGCAGGGTGTTCAATCAGCCCCAGCATTTT.

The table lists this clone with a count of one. The CDR3 sequence: CASSQGELAEQYF. The CDR3, as DNA: TGTGCCAGCAGCCAAGGGGAACTAGCGGAGCAGTATTTT. The chain is built from TRBV4-2 and TRBJ2-3; 8 bases line up with TRBD2. Germline trimming cut 1 base from V and 11 bases from J; bases unmatched to any gene: 5. The CDR3 spans 13 residues. Germline CDR1 and CDR2: LGHNA and YNFKEQ.

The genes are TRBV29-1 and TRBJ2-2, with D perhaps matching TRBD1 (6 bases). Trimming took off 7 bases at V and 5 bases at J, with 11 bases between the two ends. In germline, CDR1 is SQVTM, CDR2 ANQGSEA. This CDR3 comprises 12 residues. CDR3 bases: TGCAGCGCACAGGGTCAAACCGGGGAGCTGTTTTTT. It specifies CSAQGQTGELFF.

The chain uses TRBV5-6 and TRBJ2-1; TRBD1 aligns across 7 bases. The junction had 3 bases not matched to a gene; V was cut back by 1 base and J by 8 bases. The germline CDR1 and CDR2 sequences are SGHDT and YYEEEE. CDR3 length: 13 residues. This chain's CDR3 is CASSLSGQDEQFF. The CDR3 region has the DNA TGTGCCAGCAGCTTGTCCGGACAGGATGAGCAGTTCTTC.

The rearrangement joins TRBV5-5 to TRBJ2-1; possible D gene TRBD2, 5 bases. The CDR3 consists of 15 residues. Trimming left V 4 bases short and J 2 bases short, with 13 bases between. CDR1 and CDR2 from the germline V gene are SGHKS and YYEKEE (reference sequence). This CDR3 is CASSHRTLPYNEQFF. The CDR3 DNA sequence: TGTGCCAGCAGCCATAGGACTCTTCCCTACAATGAGCAGTTCTTC.

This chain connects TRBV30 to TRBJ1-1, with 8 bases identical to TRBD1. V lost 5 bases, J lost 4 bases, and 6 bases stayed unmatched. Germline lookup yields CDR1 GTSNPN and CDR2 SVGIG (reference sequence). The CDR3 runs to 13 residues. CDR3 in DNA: TGTGCCTGGGACAGGGGAGGGGGCACTGAAGCTTTCTTT. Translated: CAWDRGGGTEAFF.

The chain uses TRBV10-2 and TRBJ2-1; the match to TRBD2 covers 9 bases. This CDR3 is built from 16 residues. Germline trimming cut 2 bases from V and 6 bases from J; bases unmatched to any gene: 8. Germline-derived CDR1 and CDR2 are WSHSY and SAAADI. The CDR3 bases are TGCGCCAGCAGTGAGAGGGTGGCGGGAGGGCGCAATGAGCAGTTCTTC. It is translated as CASSERVAGGRNEQFF.